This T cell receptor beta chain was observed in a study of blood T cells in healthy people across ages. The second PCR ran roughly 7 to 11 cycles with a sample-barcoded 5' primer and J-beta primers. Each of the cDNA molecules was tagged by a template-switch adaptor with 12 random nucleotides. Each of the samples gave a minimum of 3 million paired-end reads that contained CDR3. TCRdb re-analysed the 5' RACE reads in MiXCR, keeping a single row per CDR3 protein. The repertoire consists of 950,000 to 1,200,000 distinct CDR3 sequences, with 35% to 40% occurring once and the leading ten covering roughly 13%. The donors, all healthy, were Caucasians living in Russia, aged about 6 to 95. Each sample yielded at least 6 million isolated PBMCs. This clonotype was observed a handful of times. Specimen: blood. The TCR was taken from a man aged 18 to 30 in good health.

CDR3 DNA sequence: TGTGCCAGCAAAAAGGGGGTTAACTATGGCTACACCTTC. Translated, it gives CASKKGVNYGYTF. The J gene is TRBJ1-2, the V gene TRBV6-5; maybe TRBD1 (6 bases). This CDR3 has 13 amino acids. Germline CDR1 is MNHEY and CDR2 is SVGAGI. V was trimmed by 7 bases and J by 1 base, leaving 10 bases between them.